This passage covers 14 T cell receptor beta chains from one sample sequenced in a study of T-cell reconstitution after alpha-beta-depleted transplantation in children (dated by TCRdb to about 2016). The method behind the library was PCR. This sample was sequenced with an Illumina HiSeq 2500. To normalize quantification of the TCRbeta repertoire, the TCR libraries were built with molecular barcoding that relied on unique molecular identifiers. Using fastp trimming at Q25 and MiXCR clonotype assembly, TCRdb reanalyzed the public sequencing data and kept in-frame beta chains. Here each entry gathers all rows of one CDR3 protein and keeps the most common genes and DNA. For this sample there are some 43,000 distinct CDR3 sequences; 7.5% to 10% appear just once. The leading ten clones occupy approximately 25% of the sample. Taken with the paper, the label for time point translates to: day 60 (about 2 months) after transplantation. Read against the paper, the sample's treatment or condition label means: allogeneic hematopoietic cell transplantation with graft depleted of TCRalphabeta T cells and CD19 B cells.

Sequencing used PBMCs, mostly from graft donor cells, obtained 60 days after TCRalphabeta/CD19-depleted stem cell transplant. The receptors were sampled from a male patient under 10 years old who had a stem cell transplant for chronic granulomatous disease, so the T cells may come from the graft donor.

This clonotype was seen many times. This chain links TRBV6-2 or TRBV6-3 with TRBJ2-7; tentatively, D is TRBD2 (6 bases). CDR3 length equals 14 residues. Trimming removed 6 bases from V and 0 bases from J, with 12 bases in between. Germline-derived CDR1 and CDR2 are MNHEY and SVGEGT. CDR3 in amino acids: CASRGDSGSYEQYF. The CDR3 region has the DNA TGTGCCAGCAGGGGGGACTCCGGCTCCTACGAGCAGTACTTC.

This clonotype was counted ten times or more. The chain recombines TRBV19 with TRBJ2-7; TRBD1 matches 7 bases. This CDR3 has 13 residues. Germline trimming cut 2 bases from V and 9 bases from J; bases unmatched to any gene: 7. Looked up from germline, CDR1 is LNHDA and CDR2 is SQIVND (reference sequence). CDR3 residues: CASSITGALRQYF. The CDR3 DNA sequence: TGTGCCAGTAGTATAACAGGGGCCCTCCGGCAGTACTTC.

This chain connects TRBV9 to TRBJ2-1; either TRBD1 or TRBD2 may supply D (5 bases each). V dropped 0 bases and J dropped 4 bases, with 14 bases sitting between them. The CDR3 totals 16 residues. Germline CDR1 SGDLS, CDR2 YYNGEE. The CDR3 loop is CASSVGPGPAYNEQFF. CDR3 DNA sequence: TGTGCCAGCAGCGTAGGACCGGGACCAGCGTACAATGAGCAGTTCTTC.

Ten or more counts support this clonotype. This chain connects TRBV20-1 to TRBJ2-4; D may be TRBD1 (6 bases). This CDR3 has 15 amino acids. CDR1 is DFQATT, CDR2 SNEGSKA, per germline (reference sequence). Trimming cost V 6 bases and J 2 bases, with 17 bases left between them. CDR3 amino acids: CSAETYTGTKNIQYF. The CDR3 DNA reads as TGCAGTGCAGAAACCTACACAGGGACCAAAAACATTCAGTACTTC.

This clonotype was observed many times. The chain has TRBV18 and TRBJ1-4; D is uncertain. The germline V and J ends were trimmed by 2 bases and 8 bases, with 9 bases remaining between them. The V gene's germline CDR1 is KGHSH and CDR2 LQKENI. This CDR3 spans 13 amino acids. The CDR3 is CASSPGLVEKLFF. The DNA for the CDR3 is TGTGCCAGCTCACCAGGGCTTGTGGAAAAACTGTTTTTT.

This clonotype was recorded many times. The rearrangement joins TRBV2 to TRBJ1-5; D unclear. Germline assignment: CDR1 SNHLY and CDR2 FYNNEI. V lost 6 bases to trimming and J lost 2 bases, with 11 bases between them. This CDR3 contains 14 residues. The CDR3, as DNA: TGTGCCAGCAGGGTCGCAGTGGGCAATCAGCCCCAGCATTTT. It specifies CASRVAVGNQPQHF.

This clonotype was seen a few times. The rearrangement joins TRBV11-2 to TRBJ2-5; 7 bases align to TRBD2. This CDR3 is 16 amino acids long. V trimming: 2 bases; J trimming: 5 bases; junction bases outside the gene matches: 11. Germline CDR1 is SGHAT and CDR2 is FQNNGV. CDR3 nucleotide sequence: TGTGCCAGCAGCTTAAGTCCGGCGGGAGTAGGGGAGACCCAGTACTTC. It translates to CASSLSPAGVGETQYF.

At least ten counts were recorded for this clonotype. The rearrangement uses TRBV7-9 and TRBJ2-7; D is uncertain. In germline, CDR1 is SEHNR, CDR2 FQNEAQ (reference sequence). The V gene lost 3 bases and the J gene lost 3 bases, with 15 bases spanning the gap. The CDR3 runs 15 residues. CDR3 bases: TGTGCCAGCAGCTTTTCGGCCGGAGTTGGCTACGAGCAGTACTTC. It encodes CASSFSAGVGYEQYF.

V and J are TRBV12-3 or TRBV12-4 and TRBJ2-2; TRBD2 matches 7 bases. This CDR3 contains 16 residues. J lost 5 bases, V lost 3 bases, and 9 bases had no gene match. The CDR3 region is CASSFYGGSGTGELFF. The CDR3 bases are TGTGCCAGCAGTTTCTATGGCGGGAGCGGAACCGGGGAGCTGTTTTTT.

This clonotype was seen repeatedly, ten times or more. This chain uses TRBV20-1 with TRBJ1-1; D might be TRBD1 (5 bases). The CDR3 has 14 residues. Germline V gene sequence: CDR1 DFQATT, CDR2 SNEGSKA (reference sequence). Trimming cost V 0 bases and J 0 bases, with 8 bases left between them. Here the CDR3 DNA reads TGCAGTGCTAGAGACGGACATTTGAACACTGAAGCTTTCTTT. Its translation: CSARDGHLNTEAFF.

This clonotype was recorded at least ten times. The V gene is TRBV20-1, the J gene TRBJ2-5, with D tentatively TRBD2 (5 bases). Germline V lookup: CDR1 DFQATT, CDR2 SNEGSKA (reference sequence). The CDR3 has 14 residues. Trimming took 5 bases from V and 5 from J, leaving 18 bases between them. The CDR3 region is CSASSGSSGETQYF. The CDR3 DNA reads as TGCAGTGCTTCCTCGGGATCCTCTGGGGAGACCCAGTACTTC.

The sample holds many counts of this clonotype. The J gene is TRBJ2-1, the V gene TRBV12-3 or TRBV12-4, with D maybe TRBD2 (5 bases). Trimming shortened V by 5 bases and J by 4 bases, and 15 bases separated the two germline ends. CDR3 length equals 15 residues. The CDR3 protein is CASSPGLWRYNEQFF. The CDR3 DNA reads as TGTGCCAGCAGTCCGGGATTATGGCGTTACAATGAGCAGTTCTTC.

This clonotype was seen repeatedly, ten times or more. The CDR3 sequence is CASSSAAGGYTF. CDR3 nucleotides: TGCGCCAGCAGCTCAGCCGCGGGTGGCTACACCTTC. The chain joins TRBV5-1 to TRBJ1-2; D is unresolved. Trimming pared 3 bases from V and 7 bases from J, leaving 10 bases between. The V gene's germline CDR1 is SGHRS and CDR2 YFSETQ. This CDR3 region has 12 residues.

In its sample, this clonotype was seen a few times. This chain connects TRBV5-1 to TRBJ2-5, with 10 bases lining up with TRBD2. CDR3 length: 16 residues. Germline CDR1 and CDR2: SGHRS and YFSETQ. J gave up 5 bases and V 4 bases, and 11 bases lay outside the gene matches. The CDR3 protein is CASSIVAGGPQETQYF. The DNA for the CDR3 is TGCGCCAGCAGCATAGTAGCGGGAGGTCCCCAGGAGACCCAGTACTTC.